This T cell receptor beta chain was sequenced for a study of T-cell reconstitution after alpha-beta-depleted transplantation in children. Ten or more counts support this clonotype. The CDR3 is 16 amino acids. The germline CDR1 and CDR2 sequences are MDHEN and SYDVKM. J lost 4 bases, V lost 2 bases, and 9 bases had no gene match. Construction of the TCRbeta library involved unique molecular identifiers. MiXCR, run by TCRdb on the PCR reads, gives a single entry per CDR3 protein. This repertoire shows 180,000 or so distinct CDR3 sequences, about 6% found once; its top ten account for under 5%. The starting material was PBMCs, obtained before TCRalphabeta/CD19-depleted stem cell transplant. The origin of this receptor is a girl under three years old with combined immunodeficiency, due to receive a stem cell transplant. The rearrangement uses TRBV28 and TRBJ2-7; TRBD2 agrees at 9 bases. CDR3 bases: TGTGCCAGCAGTTTAGCCTCTAGCGGGAAGGGGTACGAGCAGTACTTC. Protein product: CASSLASSGKGYEQYF.